This passage covers 3 T cell receptor beta chains from one sample sequenced in a study of T-cell reconstitution after alpha-beta-depleted transplantation in children. Unique molecular identifiers featured in how the TCRbeta library was prepared. MiXCR was run by TCRdb on the PCR reads, yielding one entry per CDR3 protein. The data hold under 300,000 distinct CDR3 sequences, with around 10% observed a single time. Specimen: peripheral blood, collected 180 days after TCRalphabeta/CD19-depleted stem cell transplant. The receptors originated from a male patient between 2 and 15 years old who had a stem cell transplant for chronic granulomatous disease, so the T cells may come from the graft donor.

This clonotype was detected many times. V is TRBV25-1 and J is TRBJ1-2, with unresolved D. Per the germline V gene, CDR1 is MGHDK and CDR2 is SYGVNS. Deletions cut 8 bases from V and 2 bases from J, with 12 bases between. The CDR3 has 13 amino acids. Here the CDR3 reads CASSPEINYGYTF. CDR3 DNA sequence: TGTGCCAGCTCCCCAGAAATAAACTATGGCTACACCTTC.

The table lists this clonotype with many counts. The chain employs TRBV6-2 or TRBV6-3 and TRBJ2-5; 12 nucleotides match TRBD2. Germline V CDR1 and CDR2: MNHEY, SVGEGT. CDR3 length: 14 amino acids. Trimming removed 6 bases from V and 4 bases from J; junction bases left unmatched: 3. The CDR3 DNA reads TGTGCCAGCAGACTAGCGGGGGGAGGAGAGACCCAGTACTTC. This gives the protein CASRLAGGGETQYF.

This clonotype occurred many times. This chain links TRBV7-9 with TRBJ2-2; D not resolved. Germline V gives CDR1 SEHNR, CDR2 FQNEAQ (reference sequence). CDR3 length: 17 amino acids. The V and J ends lost 1 base and 1 base respectively, with 13 bases between them. CDR3 nucleotide sequence: TGTGCCAGCAGCTTAGGGGCTGGTGCCAGGAACACCGGGGAGCTGTTTTTT. This gives the protein CASSLGAGARNTGELFF.